This T cell receptor (beta chain) emerged from a study of control samples from healthy donors and cancer patients. Notes on this clone: In the same sample, other DNA sequences code for this CDR3.

V was shortened by 3 bases and J by 2 bases, with 7 bases between the two germline ends. Per the germline V gene, CDR1 is LGHDT and CDR2 is YNNKEL (reference sequence). The CDR3 length is 13 residues. Method: immunoSEQ multiplex PCR; TCRdb's copy keeps in-frame clones and lacks some. This sample has about 150,000 clones, with 89% found just once. The material sequenced was blood. This sequence was found in a man aged 25-45 years in good health. The genes are TRBV3-1 (or the pseudogene TRBV3-2) and TRBJ1-1; D is ambiguous. CDR3 loop: CASSQGGNTEAFF. The CDR3 DNA sequence: TGTGCCAGCAGCCAGGGCGGTAACACTGAAGCTTTCTTT.